This T cell receptor (beta chain) originates from a study of human T cells and chemical hapten exposure (TCRdb year 2021). Concerning the study at large: For sensitization, 2% DPC in acetone was applied to a roughly 2 cm by roughly 2 cm area of upper inner arm skin. In alopecia patients, the study followed how the peripheral blood TCR repertoire changed in vivo over primary and secondary sensitization to diphenylcyclopropenone (DPC), a hapten. Patch testing on the upper back used Finn chambers containing 0.01% DPC, with scoring done after 6 days according to International Contact Dermatitis Research Group standards. The patient cohort, mostly female, included alopecia areata with under or over 50% scalp involvement, alopecia totalis and alopecia universalis. Libraries were pooled for sequencing, and per-sample TCR yields varied mainly because of small differences in library volumes within the pool. Blood for TCR sequencing was provided by twenty-nine alopecia patients at one to four time points (pre-sensitization, 2, 6 and 24 weeks). From each blood RNA sample, both TCR alpha and TCR beta chains were sequenced. Throughout the study period of about 23 weeks, patients also received therapeutic DPC doses to the scalp every week. Blood samples were taken from patients before sensitization (week 0) and then at 2, 6 and about 24 weeks after DPC sensitization. The study at large found these results: DPC sensitization did not change how many TCRs were above 1 in 1000 frequency, and no evidence was found of alterations in global repertoire structure. After repeated subsampling, changes were observed in the strength of the expansion versus patch-test correlation and in the threshold at which the correlation became significant. Because every patient had alopecia, a presumed autoimmune disease, the patients' immune response might differ from that of healthy individuals. Patch test score correlated positively with the number of PT1 expanded TCRs, reaching significance at thresholds 8, 16 and 32 but not at 4. Expanded TCRs formed significantly more large CDR3 similarity clusters than pre-sensitization or healthy control sets, consistent with antigen-driven responses.

Per the publication, the time point label means: patch test 3, about 24 weeks after DPC sensitization. Reading the label with the study, this specimen's treatment or condition is: therapeutic diphenylcyclopropenone sensitization with weekly scalp DPC. Total RNA was extracted from unfractionated whole blood collected in Tempus Blood RNA tubes. At each patch-test visit, blood was drawn before the patch test was applied. Patients were eligible if aged 18 to 70, diagnosed with alopecia and judged suitable for DPC therapy, and pregnant patients were excluded. The CDR3 has 11 amino acids, counting the end cysteine and phenylalanine. The kept DNA is CDR3 alone, 33 bases in frame from the first base. V is reduced by 1 base and J by 14 bases, leaving a spacing of 9 bases between them. From the germline V gene (reference sequence), CDR1 is LGHDT and CDR2 is YNNKEL. The receptor library was made with RACE. Reads for this sample came from a NextSeq 500. During library preparation, unique molecular identifiers were attached to individual cDNA molecules so that TCRs could be counted in a quantitative, reproducible way. Processing in the source paper ran as follows. Samples had a median of around 92,000 TCRs, with a range from about 23,224 to 750,000. The Decombinator software suite was used to annotate V, J and CDR3 in the TCR reads. Every sample was subsampled to the same number of TCRs (28,000) for the PS versus PT1 abundance plots. TCRs were defined as expanded if absent before sensitization and observed at least eight times at the 2-week time point. TCRdb handled the public reads itself, with Q25 trimming in fastp and clone calling in MiXCR, and kept productive beta chains. When rows share a CDR3 protein, they turn into one entry using the most common DNA and genes. The V and J calls and clone size come from TCRdb's table, not from the authors' own analysis. In this sample the table shows roughly 40,000 distinct CDR3 sequences, more than 9.5% of which occur a single time. The ten top clones hold roughly 2% of the sample.

This clonotype appeared many times. What antigen it recognizes has not been identified. Base qualities are missing; no much larger clone stands one base away. This receptor was identified in a middle-aged woman with alopecia areata. Some clones in this sample may be carry-over from other donors' samples. The V and J segments used are TRBV3-1 and TRBJ2-1; a confident D gene designation cannot be given. This specimen was whole blood, taken in connection with sensitization to the hapten diphenylcyclopropenone (DPC). CDR3 protein: CASSQGPPKFF. The DNA sequence is given as TGTGCCAGCAGCCAAGGACCCCCGAAGTTCTTC.